The 21 T cell receptor beta chains in this list originate from one sample, sequenced in a study of tumor and adjacent non-tumor tissue in lung cancer. This sample's RNA came from whole unsorted tissue. Distant lung tissue was collected more than 3 cm away from the tumor edge. TCRbeta libraries were built with three rounds of nested PCR, modified from ARM-PCR. MiXCR was run by TCRdb on the multiplex PCR reads, yielding one entry per CDR3 protein. This table has about 77,000 distinct CDR3 sequences, about 80% appearing once. Sequences were obtained from distant non-tumor lung tissue. The origin of the receptors is a man in his 70s with non-small cell lung cancer.

On this clonotype itself: One end of the junction is discordant with germline, which a read error may explain. The chain couples TRBV10-2 to TRBJ2-3; 8 positions match TRBD1. The CDR3 spans 15 residues. Germline V lookup: CDR1 WSHSY, CDR2 SAAADI. CDR3 residues: CTSSDPGQDTVTQYF. As DNA, the CDR3 is TGCACCAGCAGCGATCCGGGACAGGACACAGTTACGCAGTATTTT.

Comment on this clonotype: Sequence at one end of the junction differs from germline and may be a read error. CDR3 residues: CTSSSGIGDGYTF. CDR3 nucleotide sequence: TGTACCAGCAGTTCCGGGATAGGGGATGGCTACACCTTC. The chain is built from TRBV6-1 and TRBJ1-2; D perhaps matches TRBD1 (5 bases). This CDR3 has 13 residues. Germline assignment: CDR1 MNHNS and CDR2 SASEGT.

On this clonotype itself: Being one base from a much bigger clone, this may be a read error. This chain uses TRBV24-1 with TRBJ2-2; TRBD2 might be the D (6 bases). Trimming left V 7 bases short and J 3 bases short, with 14 bases between. The CDR3 has 15 amino acids. Germline CDR1 KGHDR, CDR2 SFDVKD. Here the CDR3 DNA reads TGTGCCACCAGAGACCGGGGAGGAGACACCGGGGAGCTGTTTTTT. This sequence encodes CATRDRGGDTGELFF.

As to this clonotype: With a much larger clone just one base away, this may be a read error. The V gene is TRBV6-5, the J gene TRBJ2-7; D tentatively fits TRBD1 or TRBD2 (6 bases each). Germline CDR1 MNHEY, CDR2 SVGAGI. The V end lost 9 bases, the J end lost 2 bases, and 11 bases lay between the germline ends. The CDR3 length is 12 residues. In DNA form, the CDR3 reads TGTGCCAGAACCGGGGGCGCCTACGAGCAGTACTTC. Protein product: CARTGGAYEQYF.

As regards this clonotype: This may come from a read error, since a much larger clone is one base off. The rearrangement uses TRBV29-1 and TRBJ1-2; D gene ambiguous. The CDR3 covers 13 residues. CDR1 and CDR2 from the germline V gene are SQVTM and ANQGSEA. V was pared by 5 bases and J by 4 bases, with 14 bases between. The CDR3 region is CSVLTSGLYGYTF. The CDR3 DNA is TGCAGCGTTTTAACATCGGGCCTCTATGGCTACACCTTC.

This clonotype was seen only a few times. Since a much larger clone is just one base distant, this may be a read error. The rearrangement joins TRBV7-3 to TRBJ2-7; tentative D call: TRBD1 (6 bases). Germline CDR1 reads SGHTA; CDR2 reads FQGTGA. The CDR3 is 14 residues long. CDR3 residues: CVSSPGQLSYEQYF. Here the CDR3 DNA reads TGTGTCAGCAGCCCGGGACAACTCTCCTACGAGCAGTACTTC.

As concerns this clonotype: At one boundary the junction diverges from the germline segment, which might be a read error. This chain uses TRBV12-3 or TRBV12-4 with TRBJ1-3; 9 nucleotides match TRBD1. The CDR3 is 18 residues long. The CDR3 nucleotides are TGTGCCAACAGTCGTTCCGGGACAGGGATCGACTCTGGAAACACCATATATTTT. Translated: CANSRSGTGIDSGNTIYF.

This clonotype was detected once. The junction departs from the called germline gene at one end, perhaps through a read error. The chain couples TRBV12-3 or TRBV12-4 to TRBJ2-3; no firm D call. The CDR3 sequence is 17 residues long. CDR3 nucleotide sequence: TGTGCCAACAGTTTTAGCATAGGGAATACTGTGACAGATACGCAGTATTTT. Protein sequence: CANSFSIGNTVTDTQYF.

Comment on this clonotype: Compared with germline, one end of the junction differs, possibly owing to a read error. The chain recombines TRBV6-5 with TRBJ2-7, with 9 bases fitting TRBD1. Germline CDR1 reads MNHEY; CDR2 reads SVGAGI. This CDR3 comprises 16 residues. As DNA, the CDR3 is TGTGCCAGCAGTTACAGCTCTTCGGGACAGGGCTACAAGCAGTACTTC. This encodes CASSYSSSGQGYKQYF.

The chain combines TRBV11-1 with TRBJ1-1; D ambiguous. The CDR3 runs to 12 residues. Germline V gives CDR1 SGHAT, CDR2 FQDESV (reference sequence). The CDR3 is CDSSSVGPEAFF. The CDR3 nucleotides read TGTGATAGCAGCTCGGTCGGCCCGGAAGCTTTCTTT.

About this clonotype itself: A much larger clonotype is one base distant, so this may be a read error. A read error is likely, as this CDR3 ends without the conserved phenylalanine or tryptophan. The chain couples TRBV28 to TRBJ2-3; maybe TRBD1 (6 bases). The CDR3 has 16 amino acids. Germline loops: CDR1 MDHEN, CDR2 SYDVKM. Trimming took off 3 bases at V and 3 bases at J, with 16 bases between the two ends. CDR3 region: CASSFFRAGETDTQYL. CDR3 in DNA: TGTGCCAGCAGTTTTTTTCGGGCAGGGGAAACAGATACGCAGTATCTT.

On this clonotype itself: The final CDR3 position lacks the conserved phenylalanine or tryptophan, pointing to a likely read error. The chain has TRBV4-3 and TRBJ2-7; TRBD2 might be the D (6 bases). Per germline, CDR1 LGHNA and CDR2 YSLEER. The CDR3 extends over 15 amino acids. CDR3 DNA: TGCGCTAGCAGCCCGTCGACCGGGAGTAGCTACGAGCAGTACTCC. This translates into CASSPSTGSSYEQYS.

About this clonotype: The conserved final phenylalanine or tryptophan is absent from the CDR3, which likely points to a read error. It is unclear where the CDR3 begins or ends on the DNA, so no DNA is shown, and the CDR3 is as TCRdb lists it. The V call is TRBV12-3 or TRBV12-4, the J call TRBJ2-2. 15 amino acids form the CDR3, both terminal residues included. CDR3 sequence reads: CASSPQHGNAGEVFL.

Notes on this clonotype: The CDR3 does not end in the conserved phenylalanine or tryptophan, so this is likely a read error. This rearrangement joins TRBV4-1 to TRBJ2-2; the D gene could be TRBD1 or TRBD2 (6 bases each). The CDR3 runs 20 residues. The V gene lost 7 bases and the J gene lost 7 bases, with 34 bases spanning the gap. Germline CDR1 and CDR2: MGHRA and YSYEKL. CDR3 loop: CASIARGSRGGPRGIGELFY. In DNA, the CDR3 is TGCGCCAGCATAGCAAGAGGGTCTAGAGGGGGGCCGCGGGGAATCGGGGAGCTGTTTTAT.

The chain joins TRBV5-1 to TRBJ2-2; D might be TRBD2 (5 bases). The CDR3 contains 13 residues. Germline CDR1 reads SGHRS; CDR2 reads YFSETQ. The ends were cut back, 0 bases at V and 15 bases at J, with 15 bases in the middle. CDR3 region: CASSLDGIGEVFF. In DNA form, the CDR3 reads TGCGCCAGCAGCTTGGATGGGATCGGGGAAGTGTTTTTT.

Points on this clonotype: Germline and junction disagree at one end, which may indicate a read error. The chain has TRBV28 and TRBJ2-1, with 11 bases identical to TRBD2. The CDR3 totals 17 residues. The germline V gene encodes CDR1 MDHEN and CDR2 SYDVKM. DNA for the CDR3: TGTGTCAGCAGCCCAAGGCGAACTAGCGGGAGTGGTAATGAGCAGTTCTTC. This encodes CVSSPRRTSGSGNEQFF.

About this clonotype: Here the CDR3 omits its conserved ending phenylalanine or tryptophan, so a read error is the likely source. This chain links TRBV6-5 with TRBJ2-1; D assignment may be TRBD1 or TRBD2 (5 bases each). Germline V gene lookup returns CDR1 MNHEY and CDR2 SVGAGI. Trimming removed 2 bases at V and 3 bases at J, with 14 bases between. This CDR3 has 16 residues. CDR3: CASSYGVGDYYNEQFL. In DNA form, the CDR3 reads TGTGCCAGCAGTTACGGTGTGGGGGATTACTACAATGAGCAGTTCTTA.

In the case of this clonotype: An end of the junction differs from the germline gene, which may be a read error. The V gene is TRBV12-3 or TRBV12-4, the J gene TRBJ1-1; D is possibly TRBD1 (6 bases). The CDR3 is made up of 14 amino acids. The CDR3 DNA follows: TGTGCAAGCAGTTTCGACAGGATAGTGACTGAAGCTTTCTTT. This gives the protein CASSFDRIVTEAFF.

Details on this clonotype: A read error may produce the germline difference seen at one junction end. This chain joins TRBV29-1 and TRBJ2-7; D may be TRBD2 (6 bases). This CDR3 region has 14 residues. Germline V gene sequence: CDR1 SQVTM, CDR2 ANQGSEA. The CDR3 loop reads CSVERAGPTYEKYF. CDR3 DNA: TGCAGTGTTGAAAGGGCGGGGCCGACCTACGAGAAGTACTTC.

The sample holds a few counts of this clonotype. A much larger clone differs from this one at a single base, so this may be a read error. The genes are TRBV7-9 and TRBJ1-1, with D possibly being TRBD1 (5 bases). Trimming shortened V by 5 bases and J by 7 bases, and 8 bases separated the two germline ends. The germline gives CDR1 SEHNR, CDR2 FQNEAQ (reference sequence). The CDR3 length is 11 residues. The CDR3 sequence: CASSLDNEAFF. CDR3 coding DNA: TGTGCCAGCAGCCTGGACAATGAAGCTTTCTTT. Supplemented by reference TRBV7-9 and TRBJ1-1, the full variable domain reads DTGVSQNPRHKITKRGQNVTFRCDPISEHNRLYWYRQTLGQGPEFLTYFQNEAQLEKSRLLSDRFSAERPKGSFSTLEIQRTEQGDSAMYLCASSLDNEAFFGQGTRLTVV.

Regarding this clonotype: Its ends do not fully match the called genes, so a read error is possible. The rearrangement links TRBV11-3 to TRBJ1-2, with 7 positions matching TRBD1. Germline assignment: CDR1 SGHNT and CDR2 YENEEA. The CDR3 has 14 amino acids. CDR3 in amino acids: CASSFPTGTGGYTF. The CDR3 nucleotides read TGTGCCAGCAGCTTCCCGACAGGGACGGGAGGCTACACGTTC.